Included here is one T cell receptor beta chain sequence, with context. No antigen is known for it. The CDR3 contains 15 residues. The germline V gene encodes CDR1 KGHSH and CDR2 LQKENI. V trimming: 4 bases; J trimming: 5 bases; junction bases outside the gene matches: 6. The sort gate was single viable CD3+CD4+CD8-CD45RO+ cells for memory CD4+ T cells. This entry is derived from a study of memory CD4+ T cells and cytomegalovirus serostatus. Study in general: Healthy Belgian adult donors included roughly nine CMV-positive and some 24 CMV-negative people. Study-wide points: About 40% of the roughly 150 known CMV-associated TCRbeta sequences appeared in CD4+ memory. Suggested: most of the CMV-linked TCR signature lies in CD4+ memory cells.

Repertoires were generated with immunoSEQ multiplex PCR, while TCRdb's copy carries only in-frame clones and drops some. The table shows over 40,000 clones, with about 79% occurring only once. Sequencing input: memory CD4+ T cells from blood. The sequence was collected from an adult in good health and CMV-seronegative. The chain couples TRBV18 to TRBJ2-1; 9 positions match TRBD1. CDR3 DNA: TGTGCCAGCTCACGGGACAGGGTTGATAACAATGAGCAGTTCTTC. It yields the protein CASSRDRVDNNEQFF.